Given below is one T cell receptor beta chain in context. The read finishes 3 residues shy of the CDR3 end, and the germline J gene is used to complete it. The CDR3 runs to 14 residues. Trimming pared 3 bases from V and 7 bases from J, leaving 16 bases between. CDR1 and CDR2 (germline): SGHKS, YYEKEE (reference sequence). Profiling relied on immunoSEQ multiplex PCR, and the TCRdb table lists in-frame clones only, not all of them. Its table records 40,000 to 60,000 clones. The data belong to a study of T cells in women clearing cervical HPV infection. The origin of this receptor is a woman aged 18 to 69 with a cervical HPV16 infection that either progressed to CIN3+ or cleared (not recorded which). The sample taken for sequencing was blood buffy coat. The chain recombines TRBV5-5 with TRBJ1-1; weak D call: TRBD1 (6 bases). The CDR3 sequence is CASSSHGGGREAFF. CDR3 DNA, as far as it was read: TGTGCCAGCAGCTCCCACGGGGGGGGCCGTGAA.